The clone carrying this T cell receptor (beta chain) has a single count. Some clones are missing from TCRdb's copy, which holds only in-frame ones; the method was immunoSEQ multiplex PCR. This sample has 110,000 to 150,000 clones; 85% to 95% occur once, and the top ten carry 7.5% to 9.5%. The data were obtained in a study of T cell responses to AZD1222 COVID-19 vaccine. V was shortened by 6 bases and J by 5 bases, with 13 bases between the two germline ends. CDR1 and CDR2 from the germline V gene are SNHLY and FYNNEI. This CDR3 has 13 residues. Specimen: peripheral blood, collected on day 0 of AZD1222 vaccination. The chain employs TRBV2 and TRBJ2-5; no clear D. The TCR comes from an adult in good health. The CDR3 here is CASSVVGEETQYF. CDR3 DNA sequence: TGTGCCAGCAGCGTAGTGGGCGAGGAGACCCAGTACTTC.